The present TCR beta chain was sequenced within a study of radiotherapy plus CTLA-4 blockade in lung cancer. Looking at the study overall: Objective responses emerged in about 20% of patients, and roughly 28% attained disease control. General study points: An expansion of tumor-derived TCR clones occurred in blood after radiotherapy plus ipilimumab. Dynamics of early blood T cell clones, together with interferon-beta, were reportedly the best predictors of response.

Chemo-refractory metastatic non-small-cell lung cancer patients underwent focal radiation alongside CTLA-4 blockade with ipilimumab. The V and J ends lost 10 bases and 1 base respectively, with 10 bases between them. This CDR3 has 12 residues. Germline V lookup: CDR1 MNHEY, CDR2 SVGAGI. Clones were read by immunoSEQ multiplex PCR, and TCRdb kept only the in-frame ones, dropping some. Here the sample spans 51,000 or so clones, approximately 79% being singletons. On this clone: Its specificity is not known.

The sequence came from a human donor with non-small cell lung cancer who had stable disease on radiotherapy plus ipilimumab. The chain is built from TRBV6-5 and TRBJ1-1, with D possibly matching TRBD1 (5 bases). The sequenced sample was peripheral blood, obtained from a patient treated with radiotherapy plus ipilimumab. The CDR3 nucleotides read TGTGCCACCACAGGACAGAACACTGAAGCTTTCTTT. This codes for CATTGQNTEAFF.